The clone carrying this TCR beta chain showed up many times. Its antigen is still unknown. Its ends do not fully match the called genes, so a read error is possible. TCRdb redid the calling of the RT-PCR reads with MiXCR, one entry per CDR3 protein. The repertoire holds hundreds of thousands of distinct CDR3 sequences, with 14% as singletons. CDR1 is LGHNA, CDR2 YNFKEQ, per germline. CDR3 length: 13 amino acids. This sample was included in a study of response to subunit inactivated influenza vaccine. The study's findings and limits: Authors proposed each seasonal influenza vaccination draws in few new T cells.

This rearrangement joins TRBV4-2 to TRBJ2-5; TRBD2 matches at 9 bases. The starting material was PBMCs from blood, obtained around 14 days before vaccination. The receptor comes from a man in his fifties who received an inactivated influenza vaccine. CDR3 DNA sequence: TGCGCCAGCAGCCAAGCGGGAGGCGAGACCCAGTACTTC. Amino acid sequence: CASSQAGGETQYF.